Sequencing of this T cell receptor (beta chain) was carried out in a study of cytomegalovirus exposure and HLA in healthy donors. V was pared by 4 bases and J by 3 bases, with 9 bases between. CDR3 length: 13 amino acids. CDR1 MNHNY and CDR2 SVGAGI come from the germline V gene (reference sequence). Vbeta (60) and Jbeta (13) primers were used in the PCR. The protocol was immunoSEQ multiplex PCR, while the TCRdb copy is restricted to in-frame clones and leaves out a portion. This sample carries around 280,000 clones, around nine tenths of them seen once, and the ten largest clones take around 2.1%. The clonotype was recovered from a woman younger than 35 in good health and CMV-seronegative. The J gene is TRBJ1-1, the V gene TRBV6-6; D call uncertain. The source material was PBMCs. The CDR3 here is CASSSEKHTEAFF. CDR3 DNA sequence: TGTGCCAGCAGTTCGGAGAAGCACACTGAAGCTTTCTTT.